The clone carrying this T cell receptor beta chain was seen once. Trimming stripped 1 base from V and 0 bases from J, with 9 bases between. Germline V CDR1 and CDR2: SGHTA, FQGNSA. The CDR3 runs 15 residues. TCRdb's copy holds only in-frame clones and misses some; the assay was immunoSEQ multiplex PCR. Of 35,000 to 45,000 clones in the sample, about 86% were seen once. This specimen comes from a study of OX40 agonist ivuxolimab in advanced cancers. About the study: Ivuxolimab is an agonistic anti-OX40 (CD134) antibody, and patients were treated with it. Patients were roughly 87% male with ages about 23 to 80, mean about 65. Under the entry rules, prior anti-PD-1, anti-PD-L1 or anti-CTLA-4 therapy was allowed, and 35% to 40% had some.

The V gene is TRBV7-2, the J gene TRBJ1-1, with a tentative D call TRBD1 (6 bases). The sequencing used CD4+ or CD8+ T cells sorted from blood, collected in a trial of the OX40 agonist ivuxolimab. This TCR was recovered from an adult with an advanced solid tumor such as melanoma, head and neck, liver or kidney cancer. The CDR3 sequence is CASSLVGGLNTEAFF. CDR3 in DNA: TGTGCCAGCAGCTTAGTTGGGGGCTTGAACACTGAAGCTTTCTTT. The variable domain in full, completed from reference TRBV7-2 and TRBJ1-1, reads GAGVSQSPSNKVTEKGKDVELRCDPISGHTALYWYRQSLGQGLEFLIYFQGNSAPDKSGLPSDRFSAERTGGSVSTLTIQRTQQEDSAVYLCASSLVGGLNTEAFFGQGTRLTVV.